These T cell receptor beta chains were read from a single sample in a study of somatic mutations in cytotoxic T cells in rheumatoid arthritis. Profiling relied on immunoSEQ multiplex PCR, and the TCRdb table lists in-frame clones only, not all of them. The sample lists approximately 15,000 clones, 72% seen once, with roughly 10% in the top ten. Sequenced: CD8+ T cells sorted from blood. The receptors come from an adult with rheumatoid arthritis. CDR3s include the opening cysteine and the closing phenylalanine or tryptophan.

V gene	J gene	CDR3 protein
TRBV11-2	TRBJ2-7	CASSLGTGYEQYF
TRBV2	TRBJ1-4	CAITDRGGNEKLFF
TRBV30	TRBJ1-6	CAWSVGQGDSPLHF
TRBV6-1	TRBJ2-1	CASSEEGTGGFF
TRBV7-2	TRBJ1-2	CASSPGTARYGYTF
TRBV7-9	TRBJ2-1	CASSPLYFGYNEQFF
TRBV13	TRBJ1-2	CASSPGQGVYGYTF
TRBV19	TRBJ1-1	CASSIGGRVGDAFF
TRBV7-9	TRBJ1-4	CASSLPEAGTNEKLFF
TRBV13	TRBJ1-1	CASSRSREANTEAFF
TRBV15	TRBJ1-2	CATSREQGARTGYTF
TRBV7-9	TRBJ2-1	CASSSPGRGLDNEQFF
TRBV7-9	.	CASSLDPQYEQYF
TRBV6-5	TRBJ2-1	CASSWGTGNSYNEQFF
TRBV19	TRBJ2-5	CASSISVRLGPPEGPQYF
TRBV28	TRBJ2-7	CASITNRDDEQYF
TRBV7-8	TRBJ2-1	CASSLFRTPVNEQFF
TRBV4-1	TRBJ2-1	CASSQDLPSGQDEQFF
TRBV11-3	TRBJ2-3	CASSPGGDTQYF
TRBV13	TRBJ1-4	CATTRGGGLDEKLFF
TRBV7-9	TRBJ1-2	CGLMNYGYTF
TRBV15	TRBJ1-4	CATSRGLTGGVEKLFF
TRBV7-9	TRBJ1-4	CASSWDREREKLFF
TRBV7-2	TRBJ2-3	CASSLDVRDLGTDTQYF
TRBV11-3	TRBJ2-7	CASSPGQGIDEQYF
TRBV6-1	TRBJ2-2	CASSEAGGHGELFF
TRBV30	TRBJ1-2	CAWAIQGDGYTF
TRBV21-1	TRBJ1-6	CASSINSGTGTSPLHF
TRBV5-5	TRBJ1-1	CASSPGTADPWAFF
TRBV4-2	TRBJ1-1	CASSRQGNPEAFF
TRBV5-4	TRBJ1-1	CASSLGTGLSEAFF
TRBV2	TRBJ2-7	CASRKRADYEQYF